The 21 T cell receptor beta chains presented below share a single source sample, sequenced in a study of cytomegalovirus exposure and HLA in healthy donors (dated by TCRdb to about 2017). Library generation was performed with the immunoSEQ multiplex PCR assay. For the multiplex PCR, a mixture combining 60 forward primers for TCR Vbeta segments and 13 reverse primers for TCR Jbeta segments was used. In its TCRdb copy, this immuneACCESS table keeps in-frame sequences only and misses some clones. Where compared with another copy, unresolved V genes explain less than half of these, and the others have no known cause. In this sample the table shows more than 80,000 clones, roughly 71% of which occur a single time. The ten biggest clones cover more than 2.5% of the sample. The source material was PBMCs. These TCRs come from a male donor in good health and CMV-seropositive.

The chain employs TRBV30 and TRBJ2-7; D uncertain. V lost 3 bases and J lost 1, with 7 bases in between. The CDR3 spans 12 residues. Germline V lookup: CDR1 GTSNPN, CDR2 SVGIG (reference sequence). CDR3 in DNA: TGTGCCTGGAGGACACTTTCCTACGAGCAGTACTTC. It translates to CAWRTLSYEQYF.

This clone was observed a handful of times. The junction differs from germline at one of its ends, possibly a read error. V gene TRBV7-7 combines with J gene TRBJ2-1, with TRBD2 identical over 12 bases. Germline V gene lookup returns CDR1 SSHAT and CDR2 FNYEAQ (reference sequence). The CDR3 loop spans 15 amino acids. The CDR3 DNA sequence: TGTGCTAGCAGCCTCGGGACTAGCGGGTTCAATGAGCAGTTCTTC. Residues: CASSLGTSGFNEQFF.

The CDR3 reads CATSLGGLAGAQAKNIQYF. The CDR3 DNA is TGTGCCACCAGCCTCGGGGGACTAGCGGGAGCCCAAGCCAAAAACATTCAGTACTTC. The V and J genes are TRBV15 and TRBJ2-4; 14 bases are shared with TRBD2. Germline CDR1 reads LNHNV; CDR2 reads YYDKDF (reference sequence). The CDR3 totals 19 residues. Germline trimming cut 5 bases from V and 0 bases from J; bases unmatched to any gene: 9.

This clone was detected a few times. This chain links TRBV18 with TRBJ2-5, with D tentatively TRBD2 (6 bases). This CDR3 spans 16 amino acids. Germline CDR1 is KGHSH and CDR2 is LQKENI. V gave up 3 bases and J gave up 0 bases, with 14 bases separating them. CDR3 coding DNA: TGTGCCAGCTCACCGAGAGAACGGGGGTACCAAGAGACCCAGTACTTC. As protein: CASSPRERGYQETQYF.

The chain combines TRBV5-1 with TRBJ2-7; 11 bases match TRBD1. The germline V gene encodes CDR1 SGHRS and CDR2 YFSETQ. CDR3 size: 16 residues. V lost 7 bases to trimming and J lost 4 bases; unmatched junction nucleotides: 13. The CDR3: CASQATAGTGGYEQYF. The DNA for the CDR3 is TGCGCCAGCCAAGCAACTGCCGGGACAGGGGGTTACGAGCAGTACTTC.

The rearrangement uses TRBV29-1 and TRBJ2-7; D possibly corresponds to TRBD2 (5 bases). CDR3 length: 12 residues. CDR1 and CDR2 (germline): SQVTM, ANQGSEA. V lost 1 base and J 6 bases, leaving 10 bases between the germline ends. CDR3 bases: TGCAGCGTTGAAGGGGAAGGGAGCGAGCAGTACTTC. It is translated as CSVEGEGSEQYF.

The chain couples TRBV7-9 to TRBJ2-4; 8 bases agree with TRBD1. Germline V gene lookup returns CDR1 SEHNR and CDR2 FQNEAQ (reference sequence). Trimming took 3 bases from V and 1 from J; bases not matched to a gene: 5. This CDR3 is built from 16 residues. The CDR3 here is CASSFPTGGAKNIQYF. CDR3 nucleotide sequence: TGTGCCAGCAGCTTTCCTACAGGGGGGGCCAAAAACATTCAGTACTTC.

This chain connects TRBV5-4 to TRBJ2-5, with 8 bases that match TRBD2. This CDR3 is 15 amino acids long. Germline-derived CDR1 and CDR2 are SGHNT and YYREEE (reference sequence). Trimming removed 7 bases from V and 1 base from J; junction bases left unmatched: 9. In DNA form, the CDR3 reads TGTGCCAGCTCGGGGCGGCGGGAGGTCCAAGAGACCCAGTACTTC. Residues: CASSGRREVQETQYF.

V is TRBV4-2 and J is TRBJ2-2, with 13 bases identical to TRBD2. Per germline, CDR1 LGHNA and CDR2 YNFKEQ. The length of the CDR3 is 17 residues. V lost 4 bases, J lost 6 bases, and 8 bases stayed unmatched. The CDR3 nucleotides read TGTGCCAGCAGCCGAGGGACTAGCGGGGCCTGGGCCGGGGAGCTGTTTTTT. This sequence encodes CASSRGTSGAWAGELFF.

The CDR3 protein is CASSDGYSSGANVLTF. In DNA form, the CDR3 reads TGTGCCAGTAGTGACGGATACAGCTCTGGGGCCAACGTCCTGACTTTC. The V and J genes are TRBV19 and TRBJ2-6; D remains unclear. The V end was cut by 5 bases, the J end by 0 bases, with 11 bases between. The CDR3 length is 16 residues. Germline CDR1 LNHDA, CDR2 SQIVND (reference sequence). The full variable domain, with the rest looked up from reference TRBV19 and TRBJ2-6, is DGGITQSPKYLFRKEGQNVTLSCEQNLNHDAMYWYRQDPGQGLRLIYYSQIVNDFQKGDIAEGYSVSREKKESFPLTVTSAQKNPTAFYLCASSDGYSSGANVLTFGAGSRLTVL.

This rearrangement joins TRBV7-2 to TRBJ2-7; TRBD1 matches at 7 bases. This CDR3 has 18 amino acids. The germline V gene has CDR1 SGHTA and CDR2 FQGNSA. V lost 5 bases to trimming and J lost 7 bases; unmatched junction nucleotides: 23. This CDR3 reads CASSTGAAARGRGEEQYF. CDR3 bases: TGTGCCAGCAGCACAGGGGCGGCAGCTCGGGGCAGGGGAGAAGAGCAGTACTTC. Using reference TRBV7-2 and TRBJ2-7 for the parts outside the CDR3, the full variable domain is GAGVSQSPSNKVTEKGKDVELRCDPISGHTALYWYRQSLGQGLEFLIYFQGNSAPDKSGLPSDRFSAERTGGSVSTLTIQRTQQEDSAVYLCASSTGAAARGRGEEQYFGPGTRLTVT.

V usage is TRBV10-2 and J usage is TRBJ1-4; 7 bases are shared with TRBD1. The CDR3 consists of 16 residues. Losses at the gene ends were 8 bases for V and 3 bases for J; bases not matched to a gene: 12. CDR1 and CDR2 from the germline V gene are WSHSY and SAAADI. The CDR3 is CASLGDDRDANEKLFF. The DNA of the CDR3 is TGCGCCAGCTTAGGGGACGACAGGGATGCTAATGAAAAACTGTTTTTT.

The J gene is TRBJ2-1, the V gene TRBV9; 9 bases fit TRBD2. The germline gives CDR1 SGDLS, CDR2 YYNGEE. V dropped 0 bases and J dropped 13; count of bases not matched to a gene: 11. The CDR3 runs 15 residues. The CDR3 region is CASSVALASGIVQFF. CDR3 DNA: TGTGCCAGCAGCGTAGCCCTGGCTAGCGGGATAGTCCAGTTCTTC.

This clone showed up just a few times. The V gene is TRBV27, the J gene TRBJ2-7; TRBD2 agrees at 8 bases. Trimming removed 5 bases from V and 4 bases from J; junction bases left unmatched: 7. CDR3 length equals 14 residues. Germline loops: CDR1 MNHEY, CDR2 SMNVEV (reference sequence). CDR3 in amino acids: CASSTRGGLYEQYF. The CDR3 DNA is TGTGCCAGCAGTACACGGGGGGGGCTATACGAGCAGTACTTC.

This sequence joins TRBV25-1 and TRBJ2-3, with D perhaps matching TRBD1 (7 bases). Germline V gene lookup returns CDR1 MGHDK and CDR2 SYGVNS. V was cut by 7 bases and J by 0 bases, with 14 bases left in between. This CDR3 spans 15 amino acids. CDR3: CASTAGGSSTDTQYF. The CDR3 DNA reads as TGTGCCAGCACCGCAGGGGGGAGTAGCACAGATACGCAGTATTTT.

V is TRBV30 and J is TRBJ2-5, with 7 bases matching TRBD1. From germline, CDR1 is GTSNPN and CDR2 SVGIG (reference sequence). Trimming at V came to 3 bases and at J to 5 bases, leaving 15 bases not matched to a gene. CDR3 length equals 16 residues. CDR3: CAWREGGFRLVETQYF. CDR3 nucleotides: TGTGCCTGGAGGGAAGGGGGCTTTAGGTTGGTGGAGACCCAGTACTTC.

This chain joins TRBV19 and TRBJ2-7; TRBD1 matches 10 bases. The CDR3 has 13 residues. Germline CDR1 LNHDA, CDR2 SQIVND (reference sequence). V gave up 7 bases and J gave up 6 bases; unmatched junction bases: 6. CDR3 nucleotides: TGTGCCAGTACCGAGGACAGGGGGTCCGAGCAGTACTTC. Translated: CASTEDRGSEQYF.

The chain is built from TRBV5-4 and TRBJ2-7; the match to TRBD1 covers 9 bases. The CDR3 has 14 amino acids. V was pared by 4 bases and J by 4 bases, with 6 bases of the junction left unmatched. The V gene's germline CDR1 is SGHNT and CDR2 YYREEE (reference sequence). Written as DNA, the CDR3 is TGTGCCAGCAGCCCTAACAGGGGGCCGTACGAGCAGTACTTC. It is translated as CASSPNRGPYEQYF. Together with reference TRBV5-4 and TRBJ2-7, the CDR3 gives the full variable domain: ETGVTQSPTHLIKTRGQQVTLRCSSQSGHNTVSWYQQALGQGPQFIFQYYREEENGRGNFPPRFSGLQFPNYSSELNVNALELDDSALYLCASSPNRGPYEQYFGPGTRLTVT.

The CDR3 region is CATSRDGRLQETQYF. For the CDR3, the DNA is TGTGCCACCAGCAGAGATGGGAGGTTACAAGAGACCCAGTACTTC. The V and J genes are TRBV15 and TRBJ2-5, with D maybe TRBD2 (6 bases). Per germline, CDR1 LNHNV and CDR2 YYDKDF (reference sequence). V lost 0 bases and J lost 2, with 10 bases in between. CDR3 size: 15 residues.

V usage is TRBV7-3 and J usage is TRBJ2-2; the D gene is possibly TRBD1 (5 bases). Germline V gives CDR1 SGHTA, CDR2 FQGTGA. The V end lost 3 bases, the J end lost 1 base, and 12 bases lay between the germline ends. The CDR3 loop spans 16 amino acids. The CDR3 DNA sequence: TGTGCCAGCAGCTTGATGGGGCCCGGGAACACCGGGGAGCTGTTTTTT. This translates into CASSLMGPGNTGELFF.

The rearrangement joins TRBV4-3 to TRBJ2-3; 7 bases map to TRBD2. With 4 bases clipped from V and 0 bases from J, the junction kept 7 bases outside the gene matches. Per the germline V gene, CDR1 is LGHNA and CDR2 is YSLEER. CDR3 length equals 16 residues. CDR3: CASSPRLAISTDTQYF. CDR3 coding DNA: TGCGCCAGCAGCCCTAGACTAGCTATAAGCACAGATACGCAGTATTTT.